This T cell receptor (beta chain) was documented in a study of regulatory T cells in long-lasting Graves disease (dated by TCRdb to the early 2020s). A note on the overall study: Patients with newly diagnosed Graves' disease had been on antithyroid drugs for under 3 months. TCR sequencing covered roughly 13 persistent and 20 or so newly diagnosed Graves' disease patients, some 33 samples in total. The study took place in China and was registered as a clinical trial. Peripheral blood TCR sequencing and RNA sequencing compared persistent Graves' disease patients with newly diagnosed Graves' disease patients. Results the study describes overall, beyond this receptor: Sequencing and analysis were restricted to the TCR beta chain. The study examined only peripheral blood because the primary lesion, thyroid tissue, could not be accessed. Persistent disease showed preferential use of TRBV28, TRBJ1-2 and TRBJ2-5, whereas newly diagnosed disease favored TRBV20-1 and TRBJ2-1. The authors acknowledged the small sample size as a limitation that may reduce accuracy. More public clonotypes were shared among persistent patients (around 3,000) than among newly diagnosed patients (approximately 1,000). Persistent Graves' disease patients showed lower TCR Shannon entropy and fewer highly expanded clones than newly diagnosed patients, suggesting clonal expansion.

This clonotype was seen a handful of times. No cognate antigen has been identified for it. No much larger clonotype is one base removed from it; base qualities were not supplied. Libraries were constructed by multiplex PCR. Sequencer: Illumina HiSeq 4000. CDR3 regions were amplified by Arm-PCR with iRepertoire HTBI primers to construct TCR beta libraries. Before sequencing, the PCR products underwent gel purification. Processing in the source paper ran as follows. Gene usage analysis of CDR3 amino acid clonotypes used the approximately 62 TRBV and around 14 TRBJ segments found across samples. COPE and FqMerger were used to merge the filtered high-quality paired reads into contigs. BLAST was used to align contigs to IMGT TRBV, TRBD and TRBJ reference genes, with CDR3 defined following IMGT. Clonotypes above 0.1% frequency were classified as highly expanded clones. Shannon entropy was used to measure repertoire diversity, and the Gini coefficient was used to measure V-J evenness. A clonotype found in more than one individual was treated as public. The raw public data were reprocessed by TCRdb itself: fastp quality trimming at Q25, MiXCR clonotype calling, in-frame beta chains only. Every CDR3 protein is listed once, alongside the most common genes and DNA of its rows. TCRdb's processing, not the authors', yielded these V and J calls. The table for this sample lists 550,000 to 700,000 distinct CDR3 sequences; roughly 15% of them were counted only once. The biggest ten clones account for more than 10% of the sample.

The label giving this sample's time point can be read as: newly diagnosed GD, antithyroid drugs for less than 3 months. For both TCR sequencing and RNA sequencing, RNA was extracted from PBMCs in TRIzol. The diagnosis of Graves' disease followed American Thyroid Association guidelines. Patients were recruited from an endocrinology department in Xi'an, China. Each patient gave 7.5 to 10 milliliters of peripheral blood, collected in an EDTA anticoagulant tube. Ficoll Paque Plus density gradient separation was used to isolate PBMCs, and no additional T cell sorting was done. RNA quality was checked with an Agilent 2100 Bioanalyzer and agarose gel, and concentration with a NanoDrop 2000. Per the germline V gene (reference sequence), LNHDA is the CDR1 and SQIVND is the CDR2. V drops 4 bases and J drops 5 bases, leaving 18 bases in between. The CDR3 starts with the cysteine, ends with the phenylalanine, and has 15 residues. Only the CDR3 portion is preserved as DNA: 45 bases, with reading frame beginning at the first base.

The sample was also linked to a second study, of T cells in Graves' hyperthyroidism and ophthalmopathy. The second study's paper adds: A patient counted as having stable Graves' hyperthyroidism if no progression to ophthalmopathy occurred over 18 months of follow-up. Hyperthyroidism patients were newly diagnosed, had a disease duration of under 2 months, and were aged 18 to 65 years. Patients with uncontrolled infections, other autoimmune diseases, pregnancy or lactation were excluded. Diagnoses were established on the basis of clinical symptoms, serum thyroxine and TRAb, thyroid ultrasound, and orbital computed tomography. The TCR CDR3 was subjected to a first round of RT-PCR using the HTBI primer set and the Qiagen OneStep RT-PCR kit. Most expanded thyroid clonotypes (frequency above 0.001) were also detected in blood, suggesting blood repertoires may reflect thyroid immune responses. A model built on a 13 V-J signature distinguished ophthalmopathy from stable hyperthyroidism, reaching 85% to 90% sensitivity and approximately 81% specificity in cross-validation and 80%/75% in testing. In validation, progression to ophthalmopathy was predicted by the model with roughly 69% sensitivity and around 75% specificity, a median of roughly 6 months before onset. To identify TCR V-J signatures that set the groups apart, the researchers used a discovery cohort of about a hundred patients, made up of roughly 45 with Graves' ophthalmopathy and about 60 with stable Graves' hyperthyroidism. Prospective prediction of ophthalmopathy was tested in an independent validation cohort of some 19 hyperthyroidism patients and 15 to 17 patients who later progressed to ophthalmopathy. The roughly 94 discovery patients were randomly divided into training and test sets at a 7:3 ratio. The study also compared thyroid tissue and blood T-cell repertoires from 6 or 7 Graves' hyperthyroidism patients. After blood sampling, hyperthyroidism patients were treated with methimazole at a starting dose of 30 mg daily, and ophthalmopathy patients were treated with high-dose intravenous methylprednisolone. Libraries were constructed in a second round of multiplex PCR, after which size selection and purification were performed. Paired-end sequencing of the libraries was performed with 100 bp reads on an Illumina HiSeq2000. Raw data were processed with SOAPnuke, discarding reads with adapters, uncalled bases, mean Phred below 15, or no exact constant-primer or identifier match. COPE v1.2.5 was used to merge the high-quality paired reads, and each unique nucleotide sequence was defined as a clonotype. Clonotypes were aligned to IMGT TRBV, TRBD and TRBJ reference segments using MiTCR v1.1. The analysis was restricted to V-J combinations with a frequency above 0.0001, which together covered just over 98% of the repertoires. The TCS score was defined as F50 (clonal expansion) divided by E x V (chaos), with BLOSUM62-based TCRdist calculated between CDR3 peptides within each V-J. Welch's t-statistics and random forest reduced around 550 V-J features to roughly 13, which were used in a naive Bayes classifier (R e1071). No statistical method was used to set the sample size in advance, and investigators knew the group allocation. TCR Vbeta CDR3 sequencing of fewer than 150 peripheral blood samples (fewer than 45 ophthalmopathy, 75 to 85 hyperthyroidism and approximately 17 progressor patients) is reported in the paper.

The sequence joins TRBV19 to TRBJ2-7, and the D gene may be TRBD1, 5 bases matching. Sequencing used peripheral blood mononuclear cells (PBMCs), obtained at new diagnosis, from a patient treated with antithyroid drugs. This receptor was obtained from a man aged 18-30 years with Graves disease. Donor details come from another sample of the same person, matched by shared clones. Here the CDR3 is given as CASSNRRSPPDEQYF. The DNA sequence is as follows: TGTGCCAGTAGTAACAGGCGATCACCCCCCGACGAGCAGTACTTC.